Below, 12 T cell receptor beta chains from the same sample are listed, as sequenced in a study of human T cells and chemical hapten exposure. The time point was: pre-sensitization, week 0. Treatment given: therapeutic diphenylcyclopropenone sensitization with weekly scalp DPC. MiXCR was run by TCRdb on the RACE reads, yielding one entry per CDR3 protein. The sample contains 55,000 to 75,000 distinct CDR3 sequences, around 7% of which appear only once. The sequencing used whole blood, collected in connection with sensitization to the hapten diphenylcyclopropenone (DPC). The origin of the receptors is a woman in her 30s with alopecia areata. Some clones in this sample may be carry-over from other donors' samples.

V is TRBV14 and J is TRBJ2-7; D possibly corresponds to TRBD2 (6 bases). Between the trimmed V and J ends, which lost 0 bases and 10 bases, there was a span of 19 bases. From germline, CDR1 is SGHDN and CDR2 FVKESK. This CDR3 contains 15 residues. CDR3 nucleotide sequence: TGTGCCAGCAGCCAAGACAGGGACTCATGGCCCTACCAGTACTTC. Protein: CASSQDRDSWPYQYF.

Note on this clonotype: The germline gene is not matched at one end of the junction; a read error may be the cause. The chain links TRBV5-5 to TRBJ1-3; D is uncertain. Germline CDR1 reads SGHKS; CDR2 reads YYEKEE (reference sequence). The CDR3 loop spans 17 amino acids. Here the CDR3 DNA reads TGTGCCAGCAGCTTTCTACCCACCTTCCTCTCTGGAAACATCATATATTTT. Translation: CASSFLPTFLSGNIIYF.

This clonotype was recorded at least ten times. The CDR3 DNA reads as TGTGCCAGCAGCTCACAGGGCTCCGGAAACACCATATATTTT. Translating it yields CASSSQGSGNTIYF. V gene TRBV7-9 combines with J gene TRBJ1-3; D may be TRBD1 (6 bases). Germline assignment: CDR1 SEHNR and CDR2 FQNEAQ (reference sequence). V dropped 4 bases and J dropped 4 bases, with 11 bases sitting between them. The CDR3 is 14 amino acids.

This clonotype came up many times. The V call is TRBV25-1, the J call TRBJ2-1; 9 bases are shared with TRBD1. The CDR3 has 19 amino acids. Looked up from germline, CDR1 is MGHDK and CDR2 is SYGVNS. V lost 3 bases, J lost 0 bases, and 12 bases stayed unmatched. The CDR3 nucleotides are TGTGCCAGCAGTGATCCGGGACAGGGAGAGGGGTACTCCTACAATGAGCAGTTCTTC. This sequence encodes CASSDPGQGEGYSYNEQFF.

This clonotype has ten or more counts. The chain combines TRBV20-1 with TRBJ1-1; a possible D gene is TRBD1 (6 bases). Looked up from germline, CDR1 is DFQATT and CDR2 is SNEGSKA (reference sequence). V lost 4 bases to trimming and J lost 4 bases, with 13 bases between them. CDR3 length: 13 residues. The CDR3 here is CSAKRQVSTEAFF. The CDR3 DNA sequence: TGCAGTGCTAAACGACAGGTTAGCACTGAAGCTTTCTTT.

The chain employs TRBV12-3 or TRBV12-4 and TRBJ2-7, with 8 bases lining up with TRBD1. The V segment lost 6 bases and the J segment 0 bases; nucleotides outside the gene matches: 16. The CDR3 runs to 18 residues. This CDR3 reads CASSFIPTSTGDSYEQYF. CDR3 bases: TGTGCCAGCAGCTTCATTCCGACATCGACAGGGGACTCCTACGAGCAGTACTTC.

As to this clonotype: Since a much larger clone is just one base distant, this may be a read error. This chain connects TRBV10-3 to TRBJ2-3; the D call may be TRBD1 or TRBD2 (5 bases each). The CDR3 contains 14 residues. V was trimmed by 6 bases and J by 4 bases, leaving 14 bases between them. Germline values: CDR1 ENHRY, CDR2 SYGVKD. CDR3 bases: TGTGCCATCAGACCCGGGACGACACCAGATACGCAGTATTTT. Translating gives CAIRPGTTPDTQYF.

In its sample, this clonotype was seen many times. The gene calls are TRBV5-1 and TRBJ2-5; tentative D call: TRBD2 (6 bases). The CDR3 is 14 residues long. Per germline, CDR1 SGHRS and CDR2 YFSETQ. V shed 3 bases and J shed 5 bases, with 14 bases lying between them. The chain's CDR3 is CASSSGAPSETQYF. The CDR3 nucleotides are TGCGCCAGCAGCTCGGGAGCTCCCTCCGAGACCCAGTACTTC.

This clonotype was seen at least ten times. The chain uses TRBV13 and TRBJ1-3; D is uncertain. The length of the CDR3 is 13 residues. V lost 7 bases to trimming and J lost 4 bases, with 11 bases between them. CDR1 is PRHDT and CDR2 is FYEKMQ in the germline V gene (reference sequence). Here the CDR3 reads CASKIRAGNTIYF. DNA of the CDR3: TGTGCCAGCAAAATAAGGGCCGGAAACACCATATATTTT. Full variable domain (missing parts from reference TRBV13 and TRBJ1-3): AAGVIQSPRHLIKEKRETATLKCYPIPRHDTVYWYQQGPGQDPQFLISFYEKMQSDKGSIPDRFSAQQFSDYHSELNMSSLELGDSALYFCASKIRAGNTIYFGEGSWLTVV.

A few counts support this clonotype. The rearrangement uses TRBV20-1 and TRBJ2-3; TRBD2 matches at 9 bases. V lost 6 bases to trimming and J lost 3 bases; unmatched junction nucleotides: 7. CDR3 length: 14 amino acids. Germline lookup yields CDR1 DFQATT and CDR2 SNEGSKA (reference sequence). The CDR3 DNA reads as TGCAGTGCAGAAGCGGGGGGAAAGACAGATACGCAGTATTTT. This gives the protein CSAEAGGKTDTQYF.

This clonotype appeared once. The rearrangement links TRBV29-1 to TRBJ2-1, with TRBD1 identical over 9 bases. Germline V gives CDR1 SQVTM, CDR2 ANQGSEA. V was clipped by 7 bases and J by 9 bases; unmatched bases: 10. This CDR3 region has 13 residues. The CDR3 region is CSGAQGAGREQFF. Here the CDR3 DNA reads TGCAGCGGTGCACAGGGGGCAGGACGTGAGCAGTTCTTC.

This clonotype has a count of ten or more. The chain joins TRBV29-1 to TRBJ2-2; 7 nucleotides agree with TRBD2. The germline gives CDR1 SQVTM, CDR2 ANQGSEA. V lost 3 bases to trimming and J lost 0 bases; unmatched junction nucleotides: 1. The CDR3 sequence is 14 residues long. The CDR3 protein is CSVDGTTNTGELFF. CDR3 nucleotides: TGCAGCGTTGACGGGACTACGAACACCGGGGAGCTGTTTTTT.